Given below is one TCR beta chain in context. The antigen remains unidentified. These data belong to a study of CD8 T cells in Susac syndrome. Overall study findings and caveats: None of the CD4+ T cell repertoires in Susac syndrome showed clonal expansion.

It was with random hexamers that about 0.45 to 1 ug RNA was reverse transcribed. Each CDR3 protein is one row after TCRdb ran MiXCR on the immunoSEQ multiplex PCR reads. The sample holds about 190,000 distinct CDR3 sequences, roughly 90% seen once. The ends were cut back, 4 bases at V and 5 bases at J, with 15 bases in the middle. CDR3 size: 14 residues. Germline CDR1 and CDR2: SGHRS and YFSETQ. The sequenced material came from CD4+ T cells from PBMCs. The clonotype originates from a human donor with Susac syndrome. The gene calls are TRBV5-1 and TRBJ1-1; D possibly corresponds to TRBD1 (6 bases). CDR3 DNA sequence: TGCGCCAGCAGCCCATCAACAGGGTCTACTGAAGCTTTCTTT. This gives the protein CASSPSTGSTEAFF.